This T cell receptor (beta chain) was identified in a study of identical twins. TCRdb itself ran the 5' RACE reads through MiXCR, one entry per CDR3 protein. This sample has more than 1.5 million distinct CDR3 sequences; roughly 35% occur once, and the top ten carry 0.27%. The sample holds many counts of this clonotype. Antigen unknown. Germline V gene sequence: CDR1 LGHDT, CDR2 YNNKEL (reference sequence). The CDR3 length is 18 residues. The junction had 11 bases not matched to a gene; V was cut back by 0 bases and J by 5 bases. The study's findings and limits: Within cord blood, abundant beta clonotypes carried fewer insertions, but memory repertoires showed no such trend. Twins' surplus sharing was weaker for beta out-of-frame sequences. Out-of-frame TCR alpha sharing in monozygotic twins exceeded recombination model predictions.

Sequencing used cord blood. The chain recombines TRBV3-1 with TRBJ2-1; 9 nucleotides match TRBD2. The receptor was isolated from a newborn girl in good health. CDR3 coding DNA: TGTGCCAGCAGCCAAGAGCTTCGAGGGGTAGCGGGGGACAATGAGCAGTTCTTC. This sequence encodes CASSQELRGVAGDNEQFF.